A single TCR beta chain is shown here with its context. No cognate antigen has been identified for it. The sample holds no much larger clone one base away, and base qualities are not on file. The sample belongs to a study of shared clonotypes between healthy human individuals (TCRdb year 2020). About the study as a whole: A few men and two women, aged 18 to 49 years, made up the cohort. Libraries were prepared and TCR repertoires were sequenced by different laboratories using diverse techniques, in order to increase sequencing depth and limit assay-specific biases. Between about 0.8 and 9 billion PBMCs per donor were obtained by leukapheresis. For each donor, CD4 naive and CD4 memory were each run on three plates, CD8 naive on two plates, and CD8 memory on one plate. To estimate repertoire size and how much clonotype sharing occurs between individuals, the study deeply sequenced the blood TCR repertoires of 4 to 6 healthy adults. Broad study findings and their caveats: Estimated clonotype richness was generally larger for naive than for memory subsets. Sampling was limited to blood, and TCR repertoires in tissue likely differ from TCR repertoires in blood. The small number of donors limited the genetic and exposure-history diversity represented. Rarefaction of sorted-subset datasets indicated incomplete sequencing despite the large sequencing depth. Compared with non-shared clonotypes, clonotypes shared by all four sorted-subset donors had higher generation probabilities. Pairwise subsampling indicated that sequencing depth was expected to affect the degree of clonotype sharing among donors. Across a few donors, around 5.4% of naive CD4, 3% to 3.5% of naive CD8, around 2.1% of memory CD4, and roughly 0.41% of memory CD8 clonotypes were shared.

Using the deep immunoSEQ assay, multiplex PCR amplified TCR CDR3 regions from genomic DNA. Extracted genomic DNA from each cell subset was spread evenly across all wells of several immunoSEQ 96-well plates, with each plate serving as a replicate. For sorted subsets, each replicate PCR was loaded with roughly 0.2 ug genomic DNA, equivalent to approximately 33,000 T cell genomes. Purified libraries were measured with a Qubit 3.0 fluorometer, size-checked on a Bioanalyzer 2100, and measured again with the KAPA Library Quantification kit. Every immunoSEQ 96-well plate was sequenced on a separate single-read 150-cycle Illumina NextSeq 550 flow cell. In the paper's pipeline: Because the immunoSEQ output held only junctional sequences and lacked quality scores, the filtering could not match the filtering applied to full-length reads. To assign V/J genes and CDR3, sequences were annotated using PyIR, a Python wrapper for IgBLAST v1.9, with IMGT germline references. Any read was removed if the V/J assignment was weak (E-value above 1e-6), the CDR3 was missing, or the read contained stop codons, out-of-frame junctions, or ambiguous translated residues. V3J clonotypes were defined by identical inferred V gene, J gene, and CDR3 amino acid sequence. To compute the percentage overlap between repertoires, the number of shared unique clonotypes was divided by the size of the smaller repertoire. Three approaches were used to assess repertoire richness: RTK rarefaction, the Chao1 estimator, and Recon v2.1 estimates of unobserved clonotypes. For all TCRbeta clonotypes obtained by the gDNA method from several donors, generation probabilities were computed with OLGA. Imported from immuneACCESS, the table was reduced by TCRdb to in-frame sequences with V and J called. These copies leave out some clones; in studies compared against another copy, an unresolved V gene accounts for under half, and the cause of the remainder is not known. V and J calls and clone size are given by that table; D and trimming were obtained from the DNA. The sample table shows roughly 2.1 million clones, and about 93% are seen once. 1.5% to 2% of the sample rests with the top ten.

From the germline V gene, CDR1 is MDHEN and CDR2 is SYDVKM. Cut back by 3 bases and 5 bases, the V and J ends lie 20 bases apart. From its cysteine to its phenylalanine, the CDR3 spans 17 amino acids. The only DNA kept is the CDR3, 51 bases in frame from the first base. CD8 naive samples were obtained by positive selection for CCR7 among CD45RO-negative cells, yielding a CD45RA+CCR7+ population from which TemRA cells were excluded. Donors were healthy HIV-negative adults with no recently reported acute infections or vaccinations. Only Caucasian adults living in Nashville, Tennessee, USA were represented among the donors. Blood was collected by leukapheresis, and PBMCs were isolated by Ficoll-Histopaque density gradient centrifugation and then cryopreserved in liquid nitrogen vapor phase. Purity and quantity of every magnetically sorted T cell population were checked by analytical flow cytometry. From each sorted fraction, genomic DNA was isolated and quantified by UV absorbance on a Nanodrop 2000c.

Sequenced material: naive CD8+ T cells from PBMCs. Reading the label with the study, this specimen's cell subset or site is: CD45RA+CCR7+. The TCR comes from a man younger than 35 in good health. Some clones in this sample may be carry-over from other donors' samples. The rearranged chain carries TRBV28 and TRBJ1-5; matching of 5 bases hints at TRBD1 as the D gene. For the CDR3, the sequence is CASSLINARQLDQPQHF. The sequence in DNA is TGTGCCAGCAGTTTGATTAATGCTCGACAGCTAGATCAGCCCCAGCATTTT.